This T cell receptor (beta chain) was sequenced in a study of T cell responses to AZD1222 COVID-19 vaccine (dated by TCRdb to the early 2020s). The study in broad terms: A total of under 250 trial participants underwent TCR sequencing, of whom roughly 210 had received two doses of AZD1222 and around 25 had received two doses of the MenACWY control vaccine. Trial participants were enrolled by age into subgroups of 18-55, 56-69 and 70-plus years, and 148, 28 and 57 TCR-sequenced participants, respectively, were included in these subgroups.

Explained via the paper, the time point label denotes: about 28 days (+/-7) after the second vaccine dose. AZD1222 recipients given second doses at about 4 weeks or at about 12 weeks were pooled, since spike-specific TCR depth and breadth were not found to differ between the two schedules. Samples from vaccinated people were obtained from the UK trials COV001 and COV002, which included a single-blind randomized controlled phase 2/3 trial of AZD1222 (ChAdOx1 nCoV-19) in healthy adults. For TCRbeta chain sequencing, PBMC samples were collected from trial participants at day 0 and at day 28 after the second dose. The CDR3 regions of human TCRbeta chains were analyzed by immunosequencing. The authors' pipeline ran thus. TCRs in the repertoires were compared against a reference library of SARS-CoV-2-specific TCRs that had been generated with the MIRA antigen-specificity platform. Breadth was defined as the fraction of unique TCRs that were SARS-CoV-2-associated. Depth was defined as the fraction of total T cells that were SARS-CoV-2-associated. Using the MIRA data, each spike-specific TCR was mapped to the spike region that the TCR reacts to and placed in a CD4 or CD8 class. Log10-transformed breadth and depth values were compared by one-way ANOVA with Sidak's multiple comparisons tests. TCRdb carries this immuneACCESS record with in-frame sequences only. Its versions omit some clonotypes, under half of them owing to an unresolved V gene in the studies checked, with the rest unexplained. V and J calls and clone size are as listed in that table; D and trimming were resolved from the DNA. The sample table lists about 120,000 clones, 86% of them with a count of one. The top ten constitute around 3% of the sample.

Trimming takes 3 bases off V and 6 bases off J; junction bases not matched to a gene: 6. For CDR1 and CDR2, the germline V gene lists SGDLS and YYNGEE. From cysteine to phenylalanine, the CDR3 is 14 amino acids long. The sequence is cut down to CDR3 DNA, 42 bases in frame from base 1. Beyond this particular receptor, the publication reports: A significant rise in spike-specific TCR breadth and depth was observed after two AZD1222 doses relative to day 0 and relative to MenACWY recipients. Nearly half of unique spike-specific TCRs reportedly recognized epitopes outside regions mutated in the B.1.351 and B.1.1.7 variants. The whole spike protein was spanned by vaccine-associated CD4 TCRs, and dominant responses were seen in regions 160-218 and 743-854. Conclusions about previously exposed vaccinees are limited because only a handful of AZD1222 recipients were SARS-CoV-2 seropositive at baseline. In the small 56-69-year group, the increase in depth fell short of significance, most likely because of low power. Because no day 14 peak-response samples were available, the repertoires could be characterized only after the peak T cell response. Participants were mostly white British, with more females than males. The authors suggested clonal diversity may have been underestimated.

A note on this clone: No cognate antigen has been identified for it. No clone much larger than this one lies a single base away; base qualities are absent.

The chain uses TRBV9 and TRBJ2-7, with TRBD2 identical over 10 junction bases. The sequence derives from an adult who received the AZD1222 COVID-19 vaccine. The material was peripheral blood, obtained 28 days after the second AZD1222 dose. The CDR3 sequence is CASSASGGAGEQYF. The sequence in DNA is TGTGCCAGCAGCGCCAGCGGGGGGGCCGGCGAGCAGTACTTC.